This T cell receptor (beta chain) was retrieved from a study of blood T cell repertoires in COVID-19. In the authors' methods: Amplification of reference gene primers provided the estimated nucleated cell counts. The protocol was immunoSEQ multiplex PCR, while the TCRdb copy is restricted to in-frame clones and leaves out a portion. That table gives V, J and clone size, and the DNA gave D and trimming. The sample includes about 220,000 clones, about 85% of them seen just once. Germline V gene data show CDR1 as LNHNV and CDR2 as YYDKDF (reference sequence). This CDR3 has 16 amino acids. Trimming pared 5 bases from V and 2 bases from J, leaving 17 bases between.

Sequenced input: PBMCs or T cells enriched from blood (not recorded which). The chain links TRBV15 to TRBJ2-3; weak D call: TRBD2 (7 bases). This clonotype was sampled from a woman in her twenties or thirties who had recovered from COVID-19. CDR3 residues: CATSPRRGGPTDTQYF. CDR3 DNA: TGTGCCACCAGCCCAAGAAGGGGGGGACCCACAGATACGCAGTATTTT.